The T cell receptor beta chain under discussion was sequenced for a study of cytomegalovirus exposure and HLA in healthy donors. PCR was performed using 60 Vbeta and 13 Jbeta primers. The table came from immunoSEQ multiplex PCR; TCRdb's copy has only in-frame clones and leaves some out. The sample shows 95,000 to 150,000 clones, around 66% of them seen only once. The CDR3 loop spans 14 amino acids. CDR1 and CDR2 from the germline V gene are MNHNS and SASEGT. V gave up 6 bases and J gave up 6 bases, with 12 bases separating them. V and J are TRBV6-1 and TRBJ1-6, with D unresolved. The specimen sequenced was PBMCs. The receptor was isolated from a woman aged 40 to 50 in good health and CMV-seropositive. The DNA of the CDR3 is TGTGCCAGCAGCGGTGAGGTGGGTAATTCACCCCTCCACTTT. Protein: CASSGEVGNSPLHF.